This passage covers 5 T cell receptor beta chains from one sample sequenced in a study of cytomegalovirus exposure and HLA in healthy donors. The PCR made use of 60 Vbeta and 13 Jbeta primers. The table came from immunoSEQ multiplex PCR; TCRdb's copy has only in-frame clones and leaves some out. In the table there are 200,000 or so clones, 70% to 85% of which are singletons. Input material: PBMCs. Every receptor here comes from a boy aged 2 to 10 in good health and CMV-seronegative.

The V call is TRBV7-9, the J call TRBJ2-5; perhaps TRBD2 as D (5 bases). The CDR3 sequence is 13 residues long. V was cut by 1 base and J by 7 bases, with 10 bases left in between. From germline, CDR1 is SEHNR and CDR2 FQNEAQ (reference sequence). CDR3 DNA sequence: TGTGCCAGCAGCTTAGATAGGAGCGGGACCCAGTACTTC. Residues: CASSLDRSGTQYF.

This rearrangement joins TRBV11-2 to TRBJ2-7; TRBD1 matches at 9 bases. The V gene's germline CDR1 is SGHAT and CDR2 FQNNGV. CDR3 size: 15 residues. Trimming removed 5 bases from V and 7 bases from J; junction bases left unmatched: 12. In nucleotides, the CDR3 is TGTGCCAGCAGCCCCCCGGGACAGGGCTTGGGGGAGCAGTACTTC. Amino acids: CASSPPGQGLGEQYF.

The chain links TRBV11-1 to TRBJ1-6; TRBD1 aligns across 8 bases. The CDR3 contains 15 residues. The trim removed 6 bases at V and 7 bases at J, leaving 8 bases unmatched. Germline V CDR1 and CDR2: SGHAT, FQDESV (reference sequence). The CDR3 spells CASRRTGQGNSPLHF. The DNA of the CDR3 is TGTGCCAGCAGACGGACAGGACAGGGCAATTCACCCCTCCACTTT.

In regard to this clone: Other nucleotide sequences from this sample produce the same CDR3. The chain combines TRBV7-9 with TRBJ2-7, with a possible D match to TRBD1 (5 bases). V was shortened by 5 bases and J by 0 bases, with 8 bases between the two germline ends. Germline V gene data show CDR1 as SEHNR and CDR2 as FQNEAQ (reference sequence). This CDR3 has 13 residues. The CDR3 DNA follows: TGTGCCAGCAGCCTCGACAGCTCCTACGAGCAGTACTTC. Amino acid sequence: CASSLDSSYEQYF.

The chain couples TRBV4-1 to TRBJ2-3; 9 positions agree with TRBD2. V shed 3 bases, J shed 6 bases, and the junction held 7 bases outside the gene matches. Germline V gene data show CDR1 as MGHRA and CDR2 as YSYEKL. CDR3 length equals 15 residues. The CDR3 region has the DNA TGCGCCAGCAGCCATATACGGAGCGGGAGGGATACGCAGTATTTT. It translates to CASSHIRSGRDTQYF.